This T cell receptor (beta chain) was observed in a study of T cells in Graves' hyperthyroidism and ophthalmopathy. About the research overall: Peripheral blood was collected at initial diagnosis, before any treatment.

Germline V gene data show CDR1 as MGHRA and CDR2 as YSYEKL. The V gene lost 1 base and the J gene lost 2 bases, with 12 bases spanning the gap. The CDR3 spans 15 residues. This clonotype was seen a few times. Its antigen remains unknown. From RNA transcripts, TCR beta CDR3 regions were amplified. TCR CDR3 regions were first amplified by RT-PCR with HTBI primers. From the multiplex PCR reads, TCRdb called clonotypes with MiXCR, one entry per CDR3 protein. This table has under 450,000 distinct CDR3 sequences, about 15% appearing once. Predating any ophthalmopathy symptoms, the blood sample was taken at first hyperthyroidism diagnosis. Study observations and caveats: Ophthalmopathy cases were set apart from stable hyperthyroidism by a 13 V-J model. Ophthalmopathy was identified by the model a median approximately 6.9 months ahead of onset.

The sequencing input was blood. This TCR was sampled from a woman younger than 45 with Graves' hyperthyroidism that later progressed to Graves' ophthalmopathy. The chain combines TRBV4-1 with TRBJ2-7; tentatively, D is TRBD2 (6 bases). CDR3 loop: CASSQVWEVAYEQYF. The CDR3 DNA sequence: TGCGCCAGCAGCCAAGTATGGGAGGTTGCCTACGAGCAGTACTTC.